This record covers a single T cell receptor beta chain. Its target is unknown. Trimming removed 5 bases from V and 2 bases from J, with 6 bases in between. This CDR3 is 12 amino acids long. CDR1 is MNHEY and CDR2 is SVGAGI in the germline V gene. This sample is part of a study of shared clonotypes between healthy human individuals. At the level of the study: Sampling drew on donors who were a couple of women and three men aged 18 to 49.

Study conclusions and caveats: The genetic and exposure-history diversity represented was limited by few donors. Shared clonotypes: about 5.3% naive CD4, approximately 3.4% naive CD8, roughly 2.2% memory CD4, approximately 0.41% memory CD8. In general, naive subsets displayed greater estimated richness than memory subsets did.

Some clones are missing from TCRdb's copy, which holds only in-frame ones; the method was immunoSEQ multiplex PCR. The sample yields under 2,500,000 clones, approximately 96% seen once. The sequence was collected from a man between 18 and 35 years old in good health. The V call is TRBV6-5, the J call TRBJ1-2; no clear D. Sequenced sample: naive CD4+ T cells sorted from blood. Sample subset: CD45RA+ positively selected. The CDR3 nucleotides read TGTGCCAGCAGTAGTTCAAACTATGGCTACACCTTC. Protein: CASSSSNYGYTF.